This T cell receptor beta chain stems from a study of blood T cell repertoires in COVID-19. Overall study context: Spain, Italy and the United States supplied samples that represented acute and convalescent COVID-19. PBMCs, B-cell-depleted T cells, or T cells were the source of the cDNA or gDNA that made up the material.

This clone came up a few times. Trimming shortened V by 3 bases and J by 7 bases, and 12 bases separated the two germline ends. The CDR3 runs to 14 residues. Germline V gives CDR1 MNHNS, CDR2 SASEGT. Only in-frame clones appear in the TCRdb table, and some are missing; sequencing was by immunoSEQ multiplex PCR. The data contain a few hundred thousand clones, about 90% of them singletons. The chain recombines TRBV6-1 with TRBJ1-4; TRBD1 is a possible D gene (6 bases). This TCR derives from a man aged 35 to 55 with active or convalescent COVID-19. Input material: peripheral blood. CDR3 DNA: TGTGCCAGCAGTGATGGGTCAGGGGCTGAAAAACTGTTTTTT. Protein sequence: CASSDGSGAEKLFF.